This TCR beta chain emerged from a study of blood T cell repertoires in COVID-19. Whole-study context: COVID-19 samples from acute and convalescent phases originated in the United States, Italy and Spain. T cells, B-cell-depleted T cells, or PBMCs supplied cDNA or gDNA.

The protocol was immunoSEQ multiplex PCR, while the TCRdb copy is restricted to in-frame clones and leaves out a portion. This sample has roughly 61,000 clones; 70% to 90% occur once, and the top ten carry under 5%. The CDR3 is made up of 17 amino acids. J gave up 1 base and V 3 bases, and 6 bases lay outside the gene matches. Per the germline V gene, CDR1 is KGHSH and CDR2 is LQKENI. The V call is TRBV18, the J call TRBJ2-2, with 9 positions matching TRBD1. The clonotype comes from a man in his forties with active COVID-19. The sequenced sample consisted of peripheral blood. As DNA, the CDR3 is TGTGCCAGCTCACCTTCTCGGACAGGGGTGAACACCGGGGAGCTGTTTTTT. Translated: CASSPSRTGVNTGELFF.